Here is one TCR beta chain with its context. This sample is drawn from a study of blood T cell repertoires in COVID-19. Whole-study context: Researchers got acute and convalescent COVID-19 samples from the United States, Italy and Spain.

Measured with immunoSEQ multiplex PCR; TCRdb has only the in-frame clones, and not every one. The sample consists of about 29,000 clones, roughly 90% of them appearing once. CDR1 and CDR2 from the germline V gene are MNHEY and SVGAGI. V shed 8 bases, J shed 4 bases, and the junction held 7 bases outside the gene matches. The CDR3 is 14 amino acids. This chain links TRBV6-5 with TRBJ2-3, with 9 positions matching TRBD2. This sequence was found in a human donor in a cohort sampled during active COVID-19. Sequenced: peripheral blood. CDR3 coding DNA: TGTGCCAGCTCACAGCGGGGGGTCCCAGATACGCAGTATTTT. Translation: CASSQRGVPDTQYF.